The rows below give T cell receptor beta chains drawn from one sample of a study of shared clonotypes between healthy human individuals. Sequenced by immunoSEQ multiplex PCR; TCRdb stores in-frame clones only, minus some. The sample consists of 2.3 million or so clones, roughly 93% of them appearing once. Source material: naive CD4+ T cells from PBMCs. These receptor sequences come from a man between 18 and 35 years old in good health. Some clones in this sample may be carry-over from other donors' samples. Each CDR3 is given with its conserved first and last residue. The D gene is left open where the match is weak.

CDR3	DNA	J	V	D
CASGPQQETQYF	TGTGCCAGCGGGCCACAGCAAGAGACCCAGTACTTC	TRBJ2-5	TRBV7-9	NA
CASSFGETQYF	TGTGCCAGCAGCTTCGGCGAGACCCAGTACTTC	TRBJ2-5	TRBV7-2	NA
CASSPGGGDNREQYF	TGTGCCAGCTCACCAGGGGGCGGGGACAACAGGGAGCAGTACTTC	TRBJ2-7	TRBV18	NA
CSSSRGAGELFF	TGCAGCTCCTCTCGAGGGGCCGGGGAGCTGTTTTTT	TRBJ2-2	TRBV29-1	NA
CASSLAFNQPQHF	TGTGCCAGCAGCTTAGCCTTCAATCAGCCCCAGCATTTT	TRBJ1-5	TRBV11-2	NA
CASSLVWWASGLYNEQFF	TGTGCCAGCAGCTTAGTTTGGTGGGCTAGCGGGCTATACAATGAGCAGTTCTTC	TRBJ2-1	TRBV11-2	TRBD2
CASSLSPTGVEKLFF	TGCGCCAGCAGCTTAAGCCCGACAGGGGTGGAAAAACTGTTTTTT	TRBJ1-4	TRBV4-1	TRBD1
CASSLAQGLVGNTIYF	TGTGCCAGCAGCTTAGCTCAGGGGTTGGTTGGAAACACCATATATTTT	TRBJ1-3	TRBV7-9	NA
CAWQYRSGNTIYF	TGTGCCTGGCAGTACAGGTCTGGAAACACCATATATTTT	TRBJ1-3	TRBV30	NA
CASSELAGAPANEQFF	TGTGCCAGCAGTGAACTAGCGGGAGCCCCTGCGAATGAGCAGTTCTTC	TRBJ2-1	TRBV25-1	TRBD2
CASSFTTGKQDYTF	TGTGCCAGCAGCTTCACCACAGGAAAACAAGACTACACCTTC	TRBJ1-2	TRBV7-9	NA
CASSLNGRSTDTQYF	TGTGCCAGCAGCTTAAACGGCAGGAGCACAGATACGCAGTATTTT	TRBJ2-3	TRBV7-3	NA